These T cell receptor beta chains were read from a single sample in a study of blood T cell repertoires in COVID-19. TCRdb's table, derived via immunoSEQ multiplex PCR, lists solely in-frame clones and lacks some. This sample has a few hundred thousand clones; 85% to 90% occur once, and the top ten carry roughly 10%. Sequences were obtained from peripheral blood. Source of these receptors: a woman in her forties or fifties with COVID-19, enrolled during active disease. Each CDR3 is given with its conserved first and last residue. D genes are given only for firm matches. Clone sizes are given selectively: once, few, many, or a class where the clone is expanded.

abundance: NA
d_gene: NA
j_gene: TRBJ1-1
len: 11
v_gene: TRBV29-1
CDR3aa: CSVEGATEAFF
CDR3nt: TGCAGCGTTGAGGGGGCGACTGAAGCTTTCTTT

abundance: NA
d_gene: NA
j_gene: TRBJ1-5
len: 16
v_gene: TRBV7-9
CDR3aa: CASSLVGGLGNQPQHF
CDR3nt: TGTGCCAGCAGCTTGGTTGGGGGCCTTGGCAATCAGCCCCAGCATTTT

abundance: once
d_gene: NA
j_gene: TRBJ1-2
len: 14
v_gene: TRBV29-1
CDR3aa: CSVDSGHLNYGYTF
CDR3nt: TGCAGCGTTGATTCTGGACACCTAAACTATGGCTACACCTTC

abundance: NA
d_gene: TRBD1
j_gene: TRBJ1-3
len: 15
v_gene: TRBV6-5
CDR3aa: CASERDRVKGNTIYF
CDR3nt: TGTGCCAGCGAAAGGGACAGGGTTAAAGGAAACACCATATATTTT

abundance: once
d_gene: NA
j_gene: TRBJ1-1
len: 14
v_gene: TRBV19
CDR3aa: CASTTDLMNTEAFF
CDR3nt: TGTGCCAGTACGACAGATCTCATGAACACTGAAGCTTTCTTT

abundance: once
d_gene: NA
j_gene: TRBJ2-7
len: 10
v_gene: TRBV2
CDR3aa: CASSANEQYF
CDR3nt: TGTGCCAGCAGCGCTAACGAGCAGTACTTC

abundance: NA
d_gene: NA
j_gene: TRBJ1-3
len: 13
v_gene: TRBV30
CDR3aa: CAWGRRSGNTIYF
CDR3nt: TGTGCCTGGGGGAGACGCTCTGGAAACACCATATATTTT

abundance: NA
d_gene: NA
j_gene: TRBJ1-2
len: 13
v_gene: TRBV10-2
CDR3aa: CASSETGNYGYTF
CDR3nt: TGCGCCAGCAGTGAGACAGGGAACTATGGCTACACCTTC

abundance: NA
d_gene: NA
j_gene: TRBJ2-2
len: 15
v_gene: TRBV5-1
CDR3aa: CASSLVGLYTRELFF
CDR3nt: TGCGCCAGCAGCTTGGTGGGCCTATACACCAGGGAGCTGTTTTTT

abundance: once
d_gene: NA
j_gene: TRBJ1-2
len: 11
v_gene: TRBV29-1
CDR3aa: CSVEHSYGYTF
CDR3nt: TGCAGCGTTGAACACAGCTATGGCTACACCTTC

abundance: NA
d_gene: NA
j_gene: TRBJ1-1
len: 13
v_gene: TRBV30
CDR3aa: CAWREGPNTEAFF
CDR3nt: TGTGCCTGGAGAGAGGGTCCGAACACTGAAGCTTTCTTT

abundance: NA
d_gene: TRBD2
j_gene: TRBJ2-7
len: 14
v_gene: TRBV7-2
CDR3aa: CASSLEASGYEQYF
CDR3nt: TGTGCCAGCAGCTTAGAGGCTAGCGGCTACGAGCAGTACTTC

abundance: NA
d_gene: TRBD1
j_gene: TRBJ1-5
len: 14
v_gene: TRBV6-5
CDR3aa: CASSKQGARGPQHF
CDR3nt: TGTGCCAGCAGTAAACAGGGGGCAAGGGGGCCCCAGCATTTT

abundance: few
d_gene: TRBD1
j_gene: TRBJ1-1
len: 13
v_gene: TRBV12-3/TRBV12-4
CDR3aa: CAVKGQTNTEAFF
CDR3nt: TGTGCCGTCAAGGGACAGACTAACACTGAAGCTTTCTTT

abundance: NA
d_gene: NA
j_gene: TRBJ1-5
len: 15
v_gene: TRBV5-1
CDR3aa: CASSATGNKGQPQHF
CDR3nt: TGCGCCAGCAGCGCCACAGGGAACAAGGGGCAGCCCCAGCATTTT